The source of this TCR beta chain is a study of OX40 agonist ivuxolimab in advanced cancers. On the study more broadly: Earlier treatment with anti-PD-1, anti-PD-L1 or anti-CTLA-4 was permitted, and roughly 40% had received some.

General observations from the study: The authors did not determine the antigen specificity of the expanded peripheral T cells. CD4+ T cells averaged fewer expanded clones than CD8+ T cells.

V shed 4 bases and J 8 bases; nucleotides not matched to a gene: 11. The germline V gene has CDR1 KGHSY and CDR2 FQNENV. This CDR3 contains 15 residues. This clone was detected only once. What it recognizes is unknown. Produced via immunoSEQ multiplex PCR; TCRdb's table is partial and in-frame only. The sample lists about 59,000 clones, less than 95% occurring once. The genes are TRBV16 and TRBJ2-4; 7 positions agree with TRBD1. This receptor was taken from an adult with an advanced solid tumor such as melanoma, head and neck, liver or kidney cancer. The sequencing here drew on CD4+ or CD8+ T cells sorted from blood, taken in a trial of the OX40 agonist ivuxolimab. CDR3 in amino acids: CASSLGTASVDIQYF. CDR3 sequence (DNA): TGTGCCAGCAGCCTCGGGACAGCCTCCGTTGACATTCAGTACTTC. Using reference TRBV16 and TRBJ2-4 for the parts outside the CDR3, the full variable domain is GEEVAQTPKHLVRGEGQKAKLYCAPIKGHSYVFWYQQVLKNEFKFLISFQNENVFDETGMPKERFSAKCLPNSPCSLEIQATKLEDSAVYFCASSLGTASVDIQYFGAGTRLSVL.